The next 30 T cell receptor beta chains were all read from a single sample in a study of post-analysis software for immune sequencing data. Study-level results: Among several TRBV segments more frequent in patients than controls were TRBV5-6, TRBV5-1 and TRBV20-1.

The TCR beta cDNA libraries contained unique molecular identifiers. TCRdb recomputed calls from the PCR reads with MiXCR, one row per CDR3 protein. The table shows almost 700,000 distinct CDR3 sequences, with over 45% occurring only once. No antigen has been identified for these receptors. Sample: blood. These receptors came from a girl aged 2-15 years with multiple sclerosis.

This clonotype was counted only a few times. V gene TRBV7-9 combines with J gene TRBJ2-1, with D tentatively TRBD1 (5 bases). Germline-derived CDR1 and CDR2 are SEHNR and FQNEAQ (reference sequence). V was clipped by 2 bases and J by 5 bases, with 16 bases between them. The CDR3 is 16 residues long. The CDR3: CASSLPSGRENNEQFF. DNA for the CDR3: TGTGCCAGCAGCTTACCATCAGGGCGTGAGAACAATGAGCAGTTCTTC.

V usage is TRBV5-1 and J usage is TRBJ2-1, with 9 nucleotides matching TRBD1. Germline V gene sequence: CDR1 SGHRS, CDR2 YFSETQ. V was pared by 0 bases and J by 4 bases, with 5 bases of the junction left unmatched. The CDR3 loop spans 16 amino acids. The CDR3 DNA sequence: TGCGCCAGCAGCTTGGCTGACAGGGGGTTATACAATGAGCAGTTCTTC. Translation gives CASSLADRGLYNEQFF.

The chain is built from TRBV14 and TRBJ2-3, with 10 bases matching TRBD2. The CDR3 is 16 amino acids. V was clipped by 1 base and J by 6 bases; unmatched bases: 7. Per the germline V gene, CDR1 is SGHDN and CDR2 is FVKESK. CDR3 amino acids: CASSQGLAGEMDTQYF. CDR3 in DNA: TGTGCCAGCAGCCAAGGGCTAGCGGGGGAAATGGATACGCAGTATTTT.

J is TRBJ1-1 and V is TRBV6-6; D might be TRBD1 (5 bases). Trimming left V 7 bases short and J 5 bases short, with 17 bases between. CDR1 MNHNY and CDR2 SVGAGI come from the germline V gene (reference sequence). The CDR3 spans 14 residues. The CDR3 nucleotides are TGTGCCAGCAATCGCGGGGGAGGCGGTACTGAAGCTTTCTTT. Translation gives CASNRGGGGTEAFF.

The rearrangement joins TRBV20-1 to TRBJ2-1; 11 nucleotides align to TRBD2. The germline CDR1 and CDR2 sequences are DFQATT and SNEGSKA (reference sequence). The CDR3 consists of 14 residues. The J segment lost 7 bases and the V segment lost 5 bases, leaving 7 bases of the junction unmatched. Here the CDR3 DNA reads TGCAGTGCTTCCAAAACTAGCGGGAGTAATGAGCAGTTCTTC. Protein product: CSASKTSGSNEQFF.

This clonotype was found a few times. The CDR3 DNA reads TGTGCCAGCAGTTACTCCCGGCGCGGCGACTACAATGAGCAGTTCTTC. It is translated as CASSYSRRGDYNEQFF. The rearrangement joins TRBV6-5 to TRBJ2-1, with D uncertain. This CDR3 has 16 residues. Trimming pared 0 bases from V and 3 bases from J, leaving 12 bases between. Germline V gene lookup returns CDR1 MNHEY and CDR2 SVGAGI.

The chain has TRBV20-1 and TRBJ2-1; TRBD2 aligns across 9 bases. J was trimmed by 4 bases and V by 8 bases; bases with no gene match: 9. The CDR3 length is 14 residues. Germline CDR1 is DFQATT and CDR2 is SNEGSKA (reference sequence). The CDR3 sequence: CSCPLAGEYNEQFF. The CDR3 DNA is TGCAGTTGCCCCTTAGCGGGGGAATACAATGAGCAGTTCTTC.

The gene calls are TRBV7-8 and TRBJ2-5; D might be TRBD1 or TRBD2, each matching 5 bases. Trimming took 5 bases from V and 5 from J, leaving 15 bases between them. Looked up from germline, CDR1 is SGHVS and CDR2 is FQNEAQ. The CDR3 covers 14 residues. The CDR3 region is CASSNRTRRETQYF. CDR3 DNA sequence: TGTGCCAGCAGCAATCGGACACGGAGGGAGACCCAGTACTTC.

The chain has TRBV6-6 and TRBJ2-2, with 7 bases lining up with TRBD2. This CDR3 spans 17 amino acids. The V and J ends lost 0 bases and 1 base, in that order; junction bases with no gene match: 5. CDR1 MNHNY and CDR2 SVGAGI come from the germline V gene (reference sequence). CDR3 nucleotide sequence: TGTGCCAGCAGTTACTCTAGGGGCGGGGGGAACACCGGGGAGCTGTTTTTT. The encoded protein is CASSYSRGGGNTGELFF.

A word on this clonotype: Germline and junction disagree at one end, which may indicate a read error. The V call is TRBV29-1, the J call TRBJ1-4; possibly TRBD1 for D (5 bases). Germline CDR1 and CDR2: SQVTM and ANQGSEA. This CDR3 has 13 residues. The CDR3 here is CSVVSGRTEKRFF. The CDR3 coding sequence is TGCAGCGTTGTCTCGGGACGGACCGAAAAACGGTTTTTT.

For this clonotype: The CDR3 end shows no conserved phenylalanine or tryptophan, and so a read error is likely. This sequence joins TRBV7-9 and TRBJ2-1; D is unclear. The V end was cut by 1 base, the J end by 5 bases, with 15 bases between. The germline CDR1 and CDR2 sequences are SEHNR and FQNEAQ (reference sequence). CDR3 size: 16 residues. Here the CDR3 DNA reads TGTGCCAGCAGCTTAGGGCTGGGGTCTGTGCACAATGAGCAGTTCACC. Its protein is CASSLGLGSVHNEQFT.

This chain joins TRBV6-6 and TRBJ1-4; D is perhaps TRBD1 (6 bases). The ends were cut back, 6 bases at V and 6 bases at J, with 14 bases in the middle. This CDR3 has 14 residues. Germline-derived CDR1 and CDR2 are MNHNY and SVGAGI (reference sequence). CDR3: CASSKNREHEKLFF. The CDR3 nucleotides read TGTGCCAGCAGCAAGAACAGGGAGCATGAAAAACTGTTTTTT.

V and J are TRBV7-9 and TRBJ1-2; 8 positions agree with TRBD1. CDR3 length equals 16 residues. From germline, CDR1 is SEHNR and CDR2 FQNEAQ (reference sequence). Germline trimming cut 0 bases from V and 2 bases from J; bases unmatched to any gene: 5. The chain's CDR3 is CASSLAEYRGNYGYTF. In DNA form, the CDR3 reads TGTGCCAGCAGCTTAGCGGAGTACAGGGGGAACTATGGCTACACCTTC.

Concerning this clonotype: The junction departs from germline at one end; a sequencing error may be responsible. The chain employs TRBV4-3 and TRBJ2-6; possible D gene TRBD1, 5 bases. The CDR3 sequence is 17 residues long. The germline V gene encodes CDR1 LGHNA and CDR2 YSLEER. CDR3 sequence (DNA): TGCGCCAGCAGCCAAGCTGACACCGTTTCTGGGGCCAACGTCCGGACTTTC. It yields the protein CASSQADTVSGANVRTF.

This clonotype was detected only a few times. The chain couples TRBV6-1 to TRBJ2-7, with D possibly matching TRBD1 (5 bases). Germline V lookup: CDR1 MNHNS, CDR2 SASEGT. Trimming removed 3 bases from V and 4 bases from J, with 16 bases in between. This CDR3 comprises 15 residues. The CDR3 region is CASSERSGYRYEQYF. The CDR3 DNA follows: TGTGCCAGCAGTGAGAGGTCAGGGTACCGGTACGAGCAGTACTTC.

A remark on this clonotype: The germline gene is not matched at one end of the junction; a read error may be the cause. The chain recombines TRBV9 with TRBJ2-2, with 9 bases lining up with TRBD2. Looked up from germline, CDR1 is SGDLS and CDR2 is YYNGEE. The CDR3 consists of 17 residues. The CDR3 loop reads CASSARGSGRNTGEQFF. In DNA, the CDR3 is TGTGCCAGCAGCGCTAGAGGGAGCGGGAGGAACACCGGGGAGCAGTTTTTT.

The chain employs TRBV6-5 and TRBJ1-2, with TRBD1 matching over 8 bases. V shed 2 bases, J shed 1 base, and the junction held 3 bases outside the gene matches. In germline, CDR1 is MNHEY, CDR2 SVGAGI. This CDR3 is 15 amino acids long. DNA of the CDR3: TGTGCCAGCAGTTACGGGACAGGATTTAACTATGGCTACACCTTC. Protein sequence: CASSYGTGFNYGYTF.

The chain is built from TRBV7-2 and TRBJ2-4; 8 nucleotides line up with TRBD1. V lost 4 bases, J lost 0 bases, and 2 bases stayed unmatched. Germline V gene sequence: CDR1 SGHTA, CDR2 FQGNSA. The CDR3 has 15 amino acids. CDR3 protein: CASSSGGLAKNIQYF. The CDR3 DNA follows: TGTGCCAGCAGCTCAGGGGGCTTAGCCAAAAACATTCAGTACTTC.

The chain combines TRBV20-1 with TRBJ2-1; 9 bases line up with TRBD2. Germline-derived CDR1 and CDR2 are DFQATT and SNEGSKA (reference sequence). This CDR3 is 16 amino acids long. Losses at the gene ends were 1 base for V and 0 bases for J; bases not matched to a gene: 4. The DNA of the CDR3 is TGCAGTGCTAGAGCCGCGACTAGCGGCTCCTACAATGAGCAGTTCTTC. Amino acid sequence: CSARAATSGSYNEQFF.

The V gene is TRBV12-3 or TRBV12-4, the J gene TRBJ2-7, with 8 positions matching TRBD2. This CDR3 contains 15 residues. Unmatched junction bases numbered 10, after V lost 5 bases and J lost 4 bases. As DNA, the CDR3 is TGTGCCAGCAGTGTCCTGGCGGGAGGACAATACGAGCAGTACTTC. Protein: CASSVLAGGQYEQYF.

The rearrangement joins TRBV20-1 to TRBJ2-3; 10 nucleotides line up with TRBD2. V trimming: 0 bases; J trimming: 6 bases; junction bases outside the gene matches: 12. The CDR3 length is 17 residues. Germline V gives CDR1 DFQATT, CDR2 SNEGSKA (reference sequence). The CDR3 is CSARDPLAGAQGDTQYF. The DNA of the CDR3 is TGCAGTGCTAGAGATCCCCTAGCGGGGGCCCAGGGGGATACGCAGTATTTT.

The genes are TRBV4-2 and TRBJ1-1; 8 nucleotides match TRBD1. Germline-derived CDR1 and CDR2 are LGHNA and YNFKEQ. The CDR3 spans 16 residues. V trimming: 2 bases; J trimming: 6 bases; junction bases outside the gene matches: 11. The CDR3 nucleotides are TGTGCCAGCAGCCAACTAAGAGACAGGGGCAACCCTGAAGCTTTCTTT. Translated, it gives CASSQLRDRGNPEAFF.

The chain joins TRBV29-1 to TRBJ1-2; TRBD1 matches at 11 bases. The CDR3 is 13 amino acids. V lost 6 bases, J lost 8 bases, and 8 bases stayed unmatched. Germline assignment: CDR1 SQVTM and CDR2 ANQGSEA. This CDR3 is CSVGQGASRGYTF. CDR3 coding DNA: TGCAGCGTAGGACAGGGGGCGAGTCGGGGCTACACCTTC.

This clonotype was observed once. This chain connects TRBV10-3 to TRBJ2-1, with 8 nucleotides matching TRBD1. With 10 bases clipped from V and 1 base from J, the junction kept 6 bases outside the gene matches. This CDR3 contains 14 residues. Germline lookup yields CDR1 ENHRY and CDR2 SYGVKD. This CDR3 is CATEGDRSYNEQFF. The DNA of the CDR3 is TGTGCCACCGAGGGGGACAGGTCCTACAATGAGCAGTTCTTC.

In nucleotides, the CDR3 is TGCAGTGCTCTGGGACTAGCGGAGAGCGCCCCCTACGAGCAGTACTTC. Translation: CSALGLAESAPYEQYF. V and J are TRBV20-1 and TRBJ2-7, with TRBD2 matching 11 bases. V trimming: 5 bases; J trimming: 2 bases; junction bases outside the gene matches: 11. The germline gives CDR1 DFQATT, CDR2 SNEGSKA (reference sequence). The CDR3 has 16 residues.

The chain is built from TRBV5-5 and TRBJ1-2; D call uncertain. Germline CDR1 and CDR2: SGHKS and YYEKEE (reference sequence). Trimming shortened V by 4 bases and J by 2 bases, and 12 bases separated the two germline ends. The CDR3 has 14 residues. In DNA, the CDR3 is TGTGCCAGCAGCCCCCCACAGCTGAACTATGGCTACACCTTC. This gives the protein CASSPPQLNYGYTF.

This chain joins TRBV20-1 and TRBJ2-3; TRBD2 matches 9 bases. There are 15 residues in the CDR3. Germline CDR1 is DFQATT and CDR2 is SNEGSKA (reference sequence). V lost 5 bases, J lost 2 bases, and 8 bases stayed unmatched. CDR3 amino acids: CSAPRLAELTDTQYF. The CDR3 DNA follows: TGCAGTGCTCCCCGACTAGCGGAACTCACAGATACGCAGTATTTT.

This chain joins TRBV5-1 and TRBJ1-1, with unresolved D. This CDR3 has 17 residues. Germline V gene sequence: CDR1 SGHRS, CDR2 YFSETQ. The V end was cut by 0 bases, the J end by 0 bases, with 15 bases between. This CDR3 is CASSLGLPQSLNTEAFF. For the CDR3, the DNA is TGCGCCAGCAGCTTGGGGCTCCCTCAGAGCTTGAACACTGAAGCTTTCTTT.

The V gene is TRBV6-2 or TRBV6-3, the J gene TRBJ2-7; a weak D match, TRBD1 (6 bases). The CDR3 covers 16 residues. CDR1 is MNHEY, CDR2 SVGEGT, per germline. Trimming stripped 5 bases from V and 0 bases from J, with 17 bases between. As DNA, the CDR3 is TGTGCCAGCAGTCCGTCTGACAGGCCCTACTCCTACGAGCAGTACTTC. Protein sequence: CASSPSDRPYSYEQYF.

In this sample, this clonotype turned up once. One end of the junction does not line up with germline, which may come from a read error. This sequence joins TRBV6-5 and TRBJ1-1; tentative D call: TRBD1 (5 bases). This CDR3 has 12 residues. Germline V CDR1 and CDR2: MNHEY, SVGAGI. Written as DNA, the CDR3 is TGTGCCGGCAGGGTGGGGAACACTGAAGCTTTCTTT. Translating it yields CAGRVGNTEAFF.